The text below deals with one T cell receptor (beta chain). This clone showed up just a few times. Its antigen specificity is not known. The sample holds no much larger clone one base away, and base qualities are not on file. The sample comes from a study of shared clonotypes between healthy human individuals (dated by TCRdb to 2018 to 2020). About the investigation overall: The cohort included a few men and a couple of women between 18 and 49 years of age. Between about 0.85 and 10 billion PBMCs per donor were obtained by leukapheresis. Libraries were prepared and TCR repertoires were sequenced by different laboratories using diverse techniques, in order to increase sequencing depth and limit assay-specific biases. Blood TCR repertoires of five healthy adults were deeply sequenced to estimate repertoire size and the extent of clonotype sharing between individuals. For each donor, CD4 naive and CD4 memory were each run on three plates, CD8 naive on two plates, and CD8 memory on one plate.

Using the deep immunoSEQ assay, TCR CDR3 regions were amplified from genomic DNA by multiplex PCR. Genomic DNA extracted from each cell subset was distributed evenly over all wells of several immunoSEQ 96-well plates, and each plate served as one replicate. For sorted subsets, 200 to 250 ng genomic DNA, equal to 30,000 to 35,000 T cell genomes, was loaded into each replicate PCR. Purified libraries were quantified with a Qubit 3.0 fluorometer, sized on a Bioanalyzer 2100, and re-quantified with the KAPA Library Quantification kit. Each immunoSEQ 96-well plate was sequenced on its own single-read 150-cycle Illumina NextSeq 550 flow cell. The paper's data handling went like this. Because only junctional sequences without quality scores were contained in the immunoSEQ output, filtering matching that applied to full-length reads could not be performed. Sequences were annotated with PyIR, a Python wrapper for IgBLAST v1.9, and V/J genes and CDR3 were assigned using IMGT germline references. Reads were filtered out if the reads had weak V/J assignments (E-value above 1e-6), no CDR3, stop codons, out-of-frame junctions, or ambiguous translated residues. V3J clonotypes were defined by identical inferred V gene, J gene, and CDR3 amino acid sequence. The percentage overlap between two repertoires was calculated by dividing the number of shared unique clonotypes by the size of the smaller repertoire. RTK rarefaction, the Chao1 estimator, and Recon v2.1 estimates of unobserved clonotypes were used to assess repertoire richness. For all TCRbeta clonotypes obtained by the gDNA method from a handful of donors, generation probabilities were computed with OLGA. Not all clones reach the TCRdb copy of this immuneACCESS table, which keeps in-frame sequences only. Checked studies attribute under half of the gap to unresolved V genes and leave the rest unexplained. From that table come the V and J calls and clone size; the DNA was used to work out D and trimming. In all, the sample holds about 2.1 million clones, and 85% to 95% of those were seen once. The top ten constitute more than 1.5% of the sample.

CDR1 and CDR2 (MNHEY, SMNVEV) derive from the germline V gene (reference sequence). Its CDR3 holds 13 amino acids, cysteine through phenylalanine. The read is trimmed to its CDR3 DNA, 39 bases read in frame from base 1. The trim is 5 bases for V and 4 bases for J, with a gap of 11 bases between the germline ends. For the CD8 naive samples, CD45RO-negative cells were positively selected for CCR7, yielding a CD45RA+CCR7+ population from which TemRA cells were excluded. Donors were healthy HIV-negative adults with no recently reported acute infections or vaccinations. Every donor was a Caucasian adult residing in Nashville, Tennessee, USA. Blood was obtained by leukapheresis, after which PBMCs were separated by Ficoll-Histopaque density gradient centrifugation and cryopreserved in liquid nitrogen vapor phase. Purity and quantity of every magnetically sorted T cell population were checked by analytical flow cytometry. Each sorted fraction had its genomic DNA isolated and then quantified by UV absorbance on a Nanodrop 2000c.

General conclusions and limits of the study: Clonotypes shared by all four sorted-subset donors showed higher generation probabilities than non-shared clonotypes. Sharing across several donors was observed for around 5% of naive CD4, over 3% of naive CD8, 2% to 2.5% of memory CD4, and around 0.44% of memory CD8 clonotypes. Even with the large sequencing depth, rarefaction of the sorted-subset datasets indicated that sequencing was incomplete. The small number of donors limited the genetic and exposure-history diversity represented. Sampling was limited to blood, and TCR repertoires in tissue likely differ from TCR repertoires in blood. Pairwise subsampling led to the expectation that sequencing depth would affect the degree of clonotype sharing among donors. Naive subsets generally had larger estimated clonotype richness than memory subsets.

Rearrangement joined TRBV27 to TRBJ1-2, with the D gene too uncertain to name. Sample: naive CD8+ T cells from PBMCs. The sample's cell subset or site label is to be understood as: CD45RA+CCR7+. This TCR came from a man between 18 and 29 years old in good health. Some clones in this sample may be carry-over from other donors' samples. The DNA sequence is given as TGTGCCAGCAGTGATGGCGGGAGCTATGGCTACACCTTC. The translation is CASSDGGSYGYTF.